A single sample is the source of the 4 T cell receptor beta chains below, sequenced in a study of CD8+CD57+ T cells in acquired aplastic anemia. TCR beta VDJ and CDR3 profiles were obtained from a genomic DNA template. TCRdb reprocessed the reads with MiXCR, giving one entry per CDR3 protein. The sample has 250,000 to 350,000 distinct CDR3 sequences, 55% to 60% seen once. What was sequenced was sorted CD4+, CD8+, or CD8+CD57+ T cells (not recorded which) from PBMCs. The receptors come from a human donor with severe aplastic anemia or a healthy control (not recorded which).

The J gene is TRBJ2-2, the V gene TRBV20-1; 7 nucleotides align to TRBD1. CDR3 length: 14 amino acids. Germline loops: CDR1 DFQATT, CDR2 SNEGSKA (reference sequence). J gave up 6 bases and V 6 bases, and 10 bases lay outside the gene matches. The CDR3: CSARSGQGAGELFF. The CDR3 bases are TGCAGTGCCAGGAGTGGGCAGGGGGCCGGGGAGCTGTTTTTT.

V is TRBV12-3 or TRBV12-4 and J is TRBJ1-2; a possible D gene is TRBD1 (5 bases). The CDR3 contains 13 residues. The V end was cut by 7 bases, the J end by 2 bases, with 11 bases between. In DNA, the CDR3 is TGTGCCAGCAATCCTACAGGCAACTATGGCTACACCTTC. Translating it yields CASNPTGNYGYTF.

This clonotype appeared many times. The genes are TRBV20-1 and TRBJ2-3, with TRBD2 as a possible D gene (5 bases). CDR1 is DFQATT and CDR2 is SNEGSKA in the germline V gene (reference sequence). CDR3 length: 16 amino acids. The germline V and J ends were trimmed by 5 bases and 4 bases, with 22 bases remaining between them. CDR3 sequence reads: CSAARGVRGTADTQYF. The CDR3 bases are TGCAGTGCTGCACGAGGAGTACGGGGTACCGCAGATACGCAGTATTTT.

This chain joins TRBV5-1 and TRBJ2-1, with D tentatively TRBD2 (5 bases). This CDR3 spans 14 amino acids. The germline V and J ends were trimmed by 1 base and 0 bases, with 5 bases remaining between them. Germline V lookup: CDR1 SGHRS, CDR2 YFSETQ. Here the CDR3 reads CASSLRGSYNEQFF. In nucleotides, the CDR3 is TGCGCCAGCAGCTTGCGGGGCTCCTACAATGAGCAGTTCTTC.